The 27 T cell receptor beta chains presented below share a single source sample, sequenced in a study of OX40 agonist ivuxolimab in advanced cancers. Clones were sequenced by immunoSEQ multiplex PCR, and TCRdb holds only the in-frame ones, with some missing. The table has over 50,000 clones, less than 90% seen once; the top ten hold about 4.6%. Sequencing was performed on CD4+ or CD8+ T cells sorted from blood, taken in a trial of the OX40 agonist ivuxolimab. These TCRs come from an adult with an advanced solid tumor such as melanoma, head and neck, liver or kidney cancer.

The CDR3 region has the DNA TGTGCCAGCAGTGAATGGGGGACAGGGAATGAGCAGTTCTTC. Its translation is CASSEWGTGNEQFF. The chain recombines TRBV25-1 with TRBJ2-1; 9 bases map to TRBD1. The CDR3 consists of 14 residues. CDR1 and CDR2 from the germline V gene are MGHDK and SYGVNS. The J segment lost 7 bases and the V segment lost 1 base, leaving 2 bases of the junction unmatched.

The chain joins TRBV4-2 to TRBJ2-1, with TRBD1 as a possible D gene (6 bases). This CDR3 region has 17 residues. Trimming removed 4 bases from V and 0 bases from J, with 16 bases in between. The germline V gene has CDR1 LGHNA and CDR2 YNFKEQ. The CDR3 loop reads CASSRSGHTGSYNEQFF. The CDR3 DNA sequence: TGTGCCAGCAGCCGATCGGGACATACGGGCTCCTACAATGAGCAGTTCTTC.

The chain has TRBV11-3 and TRBJ1-4; D is unresolved. Germline CDR1 and CDR2: SGHNT and YENEEA. Trimming removed 3 bases at V and 8 bases at J, with 4 bases between. The CDR3 loop spans 11 amino acids. The CDR3, as DNA: TGTGCCAGCAGCTTGGGGGAAAAACTGTTTTTT. Its translation: CASSLGEKLFF.

This chain links TRBV28 with TRBJ1-6; D is undetermined. The germline V gene encodes CDR1 MDHEN and CDR2 SYDVKM. The CDR3 has 15 amino acids. V shed 6 bases and J shed 7 bases, with 16 bases lying between them. CDR3 sequence: CASSPVSWWNSPLHF. The CDR3 nucleotides read TGTGCCAGCAGCCCCGTGTCCTGGTGGAATTCACCCCTCCACTTT.

V gene TRBV7-2 combines with J gene TRBJ2-1; D not certain. Looked up from germline, CDR1 is SGHTA and CDR2 is FQGNSA. The CDR3 loop spans 12 amino acids. V gave up 5 bases and J gave up 8 bases, with 10 bases separating them. In DNA form, the CDR3 reads TGTGCCAGCAGCCCCCGTCAATATGAGCAGTTCTTC. Translation gives CASSPRQYEQFF.

The genes are TRBV5-1 and TRBJ1-4, with D hard to call. The V gene lost 5 bases and the J gene lost 11 bases, with 13 bases spanning the gap. The V gene's germline CDR1 is SGHRS and CDR2 YFSETQ. This CDR3 has 12 residues. The CDR3 loop reads CASRQDGAKLFF. The CDR3 coding sequence is TGCGCCAGCAGGCAGGACGGCGCTAAACTGTTTTTT. Drawing the rest from reference TRBV5-1 and TRBJ1-4, the complete variable domain is KAGVTQTPRYLIKTRGQQVTLSCSPISGHRSVSWYQQTPGQGLQFLFEYFSETQRNKGNFPGRFSGRQFSNSRSEMNVSTLELGDSALYLCASRQDGAKLFFGSGTQLSVL.

V usage is TRBV10-2 and J usage is TRBJ1-1; possible D gene TRBD1, 6 bases. Germline CDR1 WSHSY, CDR2 SAAADI. The CDR3 totals 12 residues. Trimming cost V 5 bases and J 9 bases, with 13 bases left between them. CDR3 nucleotide sequence: TGCGCCAGCAGTCAACAGGGAGACCAAGCTTTCTTT. It codes for CASSQQGDQAFF.

J is TRBJ2-2 and V is TRBV5-6, with TRBD2 identical over 9 bases. Looked up from germline, CDR1 is SGHDT and CDR2 is YYEEEE. This CDR3 contains 17 residues. With 4 bases clipped from V and 1 base from J, the junction kept 8 bases outside the gene matches. CDR3 sequence: CASSRLNSGGNTGELFF. The CDR3 nucleotides read TGTGCCAGCAGCCGCTTGAATAGCGGGGGGAACACCGGGGAGCTGTTTTTT.

The V gene is TRBV7-3, the J gene TRBJ2-2, with D perhaps TRBD1 (6 bases). The CDR3 length is 14 residues. Trimming pared 5 bases from V and 6 bases from J, leaving 13 bases between. Germline-derived CDR1 and CDR2 are SGHTA and FQGTGA. Here the CDR3 DNA reads TGTGCCAGCAGCACAATTACAGGGCCCGGGGAGCTGTTTTTT. Translated: CASSTITGPGELFF.

As for this clone: An end of the junction differs from the germline gene, which may be a read error. V gene TRBV5-1 combines with J gene TRBJ2-5; TRBD1 aligns across 7 bases. The CDR3 runs 15 residues. CDR1 is SGHRS, CDR2 YFSETQ, per germline. CDR3 protein: CASSLGDRDVESQYF. The CDR3 DNA reads TGCGCCAGCAGCTTGGGTGACAGGGACGTAGAGAGCCAGTACTTC.

V and J are TRBV11-3 and TRBJ1-2; a possible D gene is TRBD1 (6 bases). CDR3 length equals 14 residues. Germline loops: CDR1 SGHNT, CDR2 YENEEA. With 5 bases removed from V and 2 bases from J, the gap between germline ends came to 12 bases. The CDR3 coding sequence is TGTGCCAGCAGCAGTCACACAGGGAACTATGGCTACACCTTC. Translation gives CASSSHTGNYGYTF.

The chain couples TRBV11-3 to TRBJ2-5; unclear D gene. The germline gives CDR1 SGHNT, CDR2 YENEEA. V was cut by 4 bases and J by 2 bases, with 20 bases left in between. This CDR3 has 17 amino acids. The CDR3 nucleotides read TGTGCCAGCAGCTCGTTCAGGTCCCGATTAGATCAAGAGACCCAGTACTTC. It is translated as CASSSFRSRLDQETQYF.

This clone came up once. V is TRBV7-2 and J is TRBJ2-7, with TRBD2 identical over 10 bases. V dropped 3 bases and J dropped 5; count of bases not matched to a gene: 4. Per the germline V gene, CDR1 is SGHTA and CDR2 is FQGNSA. The CDR3 has 14 residues. CDR3 nucleotides: TGTGCCAGCAGCTTTACTAGCGGGATCAACGAGCAGTACTTC. Translated: CASSFTSGINEQYF.

DNA of the CDR3: TGTGCCAGCTCATCACTAGCGGGGGACACAGATACGCAGTATTTT. It yields the protein CASSSLAGDTDTQYF. The V call is TRBV18, the J call TRBJ2-3; TRBD2 aligns across 11 bases. The CDR3 spans 15 residues. V dropped 5 bases and J dropped 2; count of bases not matched to a gene: 3. Germline CDR1 reads KGHSH; CDR2 reads LQKENI.

This sequence joins TRBV13 and TRBJ2-3; 9 nucleotides agree with TRBD1. This CDR3 has 17 amino acids. Germline assignment: CDR1 PRHDT and CDR2 FYEKMQ (reference sequence). The V gene end was trimmed by 0 bases and the J gene end by 2 bases; junction bases not matched to a gene: 6. DNA for the CDR3: TGTGCCAGCAGCTTAGGCTTCGGACAGGGGCTCACAGATACGCAGTATTTT. Translated, it gives CASSLGFGQGLTDTQYF.

The chain's CDR3 is CASSLDQGTGTYEQYF. DNA of the CDR3: TGTGCCAGCAGCTTAGACCAGGGCACCGGTACCTACGAGCAGTACTTC. The V gene is TRBV7-2, the J gene TRBJ2-7; possibly TRBD1 for D (5 bases). The germline CDR1 and CDR2 sequences are SGHTA and FQGNSA. The CDR3 loop spans 16 amino acids. The V and J ends lost 1 base and 2 bases respectively, with 15 bases between them.

The chain has TRBV27 and TRBJ2-7, with TRBD1 matching over 10 bases. J was trimmed by 6 bases and V by 7 bases; bases with no gene match: 12. Germline CDR1 MNHEY, CDR2 SMNVEV (reference sequence). CDR3 size: 15 residues. DNA for the CDR3: TGTGCCAGCAACCCGAGGGGGGACAGGGGCCTCGAGCAGTACTTC. Its protein is CASNPRGDRGLEQYF.

The chain uses TRBV19 and TRBJ2-7; D uncertain. Germline assignment: CDR1 LNHDA and CDR2 SQIVND (reference sequence). The CDR3 length is 14 residues. Deletions cut 6 bases from V and 2 bases from J, with 14 bases between. CDR3 in DNA: TGTGCCAGTAGCCTAGACTTCGGGCCCTACGAGCAGTACTTC. Protein product: CASSLDFGPYEQYF.

This chain uses TRBV6-5 with TRBJ2-5, with 7 bases lining up with TRBD2. The J call may be faulty, since TRBJ2-7 better matches the DNA end. The CDR3 is 15 amino acids. The germline V gene has CDR1 MNHEY and CDR2 SVGAGI. CDR3 in DNA: TGTGCCAGCAGTACGGTAGCGGGTGCTAGGTACGAGCAGTACTTC. Protein: CASSTVAGARYEQYF.

CDR3 residues: CASSLDVRGAGYTF. The CDR3 region has the DNA TGTGCCAGCAGCTTGGACGTTCGAGGAGCTGGCTACACCTTC. The chain couples TRBV5-6 to TRBJ1-2; D remains unclear. V shed 0 bases and J shed 7 bases, with 13 bases lying between them. The CDR3 loop spans 14 amino acids. Germline CDR1 is SGHDT and CDR2 is YYEEEE. Drawing the rest from reference TRBV5-6 and TRBJ1-2, the complete variable domain is DAGVTQSPTHLIKTRGQQVTLRCSPKSGHDTVSWYQQALGQGPQFIFQYYEEEERQRGNFPDRFSGHQFPNYSSELNVNALLLGDSALYLCASSLDVRGAGYTFGSGTRLTVV.

This rearrangement joins TRBV2 to TRBJ1-1, with D tentatively TRBD1 (6 bases). The V end was cut by 1 base, the J end by 14 bases, with 14 bases between. Germline V lookup: CDR1 SNHLY, CDR2 FYNNEI. This CDR3 has 12 amino acids. Written as DNA, the CDR3 is TGTGCCAGCAGTGAAGAAGGGCAGGGGTGGTTCTTT. Protein: CASSEEGQGWFF.

CDR3 coding DNA: TGCGCCAGCAGCTTGGACACAGGGGTAGCTGGCTACACCTTC. It translates to CASSLDTGVAGYTF. The chain combines TRBV5-1 with TRBJ1-2, with 7 bases matching TRBD1. V lost 0 bases and J lost 7; bases outside the gene matches: 6. The CDR3 contains 14 residues. The germline CDR1 and CDR2 sequences are SGHRS and YFSETQ.

The V gene is TRBV11-2, the J gene TRBJ1-2, with D possibly matching TRBD1 (5 bases). Germline CDR1 reads SGHAT; CDR2 reads FQNNGV. There are 10 residues in the CDR3. Trimming removed 8 bases from V and 7 bases from J, with 8 bases in between. The CDR3 region is CASRGGGYTF. For the CDR3, the DNA is TGTGCCAGCCGCGGGGGTGGCTACACCTTC.

The chain couples TRBV9 to TRBJ2-5; 12 bases map to TRBD2. CDR3 length: 17 residues. With 6 bases clipped from V and 9 bases from J, the junction kept 18 bases outside the gene matches. The germline V gene encodes CDR1 SGDLS and CDR2 YYNGEE. CDR3 bases: TGTGCCAGCAACCAAAGACTACTAGCGGGAGGACTGTCCTCCCAGTACTTC. It codes for CASNQRLLAGGLSSQYF.

The chain uses TRBV30 and TRBJ2-1; D might be TRBD1 (6 bases). Trimming took 5 bases from V and 4 from J, leaving 15 bases between them. The CDR3 is 14 residues long. In germline, CDR1 is GTSNPN, CDR2 SVGIG (reference sequence). The CDR3 coding sequence is TGTGCCTGGGGTTTTGGGGGCGCGTACAATGAGCAGTTCTTC. Residues: CAWGFGGAYNEQFF.

The V gene is TRBV6-1, the J gene TRBJ2-3; the D is unclear. This CDR3 region has 14 residues. The V gene's germline CDR1 is MNHNS and CDR2 SASEGT. V was trimmed by 4 bases and J by 3 bases, leaving 11 bases between them. The CDR3 is CASSATKFTDTQYF. CDR3 DNA sequence: TGTGCCAGCAGTGCGACCAAGTTTACAGATACGCAGTATTTT.

The chain joins TRBV10-1 to TRBJ1-6; a weak D match, TRBD1 (6 bases). Trimming shortened V by 4 bases and J by 5 bases, and 9 bases separated the two germline ends. Germline loops: CDR1 WNHNN, CDR2 SYGVQD (reference sequence). The CDR3 has 14 residues. CDR3 residues: CASSVGQNNSPLHF. In DNA form, the CDR3 reads TGCGCCAGCAGTGTCGGACAGAATAATTCACCCCTCCACTTT.